This T cell receptor (beta chain) derives from a study of blood T cell repertoires in COVID-19. Looking at the study overall: Material from acute and convalescent COVID-19 was sourced from the United States, Italy and Spain. Sample material is recorded as cDNA or gDNA derived from T cells, B-cell-depleted T cells, or PBMCs.

In the original processing: It was from reference gene primer amplification that nucleated cell counts were estimated. The assay was immunoSEQ multiplex PCR, and TCRdb's table has in-frame clones only and misses some. The DNA was the basis for D and trimming; V, J and clone size are from that table. The repertoire holds around 240,000 clones, with 86% as singletons. The V segment lost 4 bases and the J segment 1 base; nucleotides outside the gene matches: 3. CDR3 size: 16 residues. Germline V lookup: CDR1 KGHDR, CDR2 SFDVKD. The chain couples TRBV24-1 to TRBJ2-3; TRBD2 matches at 11 bases. The sequence came from a woman aged 30 to 39 who had recovered from COVID-19. Sequenced input: peripheral blood. CDR3 sequence reads: CATSDPGLAGTDTQYF. In DNA, the CDR3 is TGTGCCACCAGTGACCCGGGACTAGCGGGCACAGATACGCAGTATTTT.